These T cell receptor beta chains were read from a single sample in a study of T cell responses to AZD1222 COVID-19 vaccine. The table came from immunoSEQ multiplex PCR; TCRdb's copy has only in-frame clones and leaves some out. This table has 150,000 to 190,000 clones, about 90% appearing once. This sample comprised peripheral blood, obtained 28 days after the second AZD1222 dose. The receptor source for this set is an adult who received the AZD1222 COVID-19 vaccine. CDR3s include the opening cysteine and the closing phenylalanine or tryptophan. Fields, in order: J gene, V gene, clone size, CDR3 protein. Where a row states a size, it is once, few, many or the class of an expanded clone; other rows omit it.

>TRBJ2-1|TRBV6-2/TRBV6-3|once
CASSPGGRGYPYNEQFF
>TRBJ1-6|TRBV7-2|NA
CASSLTGDYNSPLHF
>TRBJ2-1|TRBV28|NA
CASSPVAGVRDNEQFF
>TRBJ2-3|TRBV9|NA
CASSGQDRVTDTQYF
>TRBJ1-5|TRBV30|NA
CAWSAGQGSQPQHF
>TRBJ1-5|TRBV2|NA
CASRPGTGGNQPQHF
>TRBJ1-2|TRBV7-9|NA
CASVGVAPGYTF
>TRBJ2-5|TRBV30|NA
CAWSVGVSGETQYF
>TRBJ1-3|TRBV21-1|NA
CASSNTRGQGEGNTIYF
>TRBJ1-2|TRBV6-5|NA
CASRKTGSTGYTF
>TRBJ1-6|TRBV7-3|once
CASSLTGTLDSPLHF
>TRBJ1-5|TRBV20-1|NA
CSASNAGSAQPQHF